The present entry profiles one T cell receptor beta chain with its context. CDR3 size: 16 residues. Germline V gene sequence: CDR1 GTSNPN, CDR2 SVGIG (reference sequence). The sample originates from a study of cytomegalovirus exposure and HLA in healthy donors. The data were produced by immunoSEQ multiplex PCR, yet TCRdb's version contains in-frame clones alone and is incomplete. The table lists some 240,000 clones, around 90% of them singletons. The V gene is TRBV30, the J gene TRBJ1-5; TRBD1 matches at 9 bases. The sequenced material came from PBMCs. The origin of this receptor is a woman between 18 and 29 years old in good health and CMV-seropositive. The CDR3 sequence: CYRTGTGLYSNQPQHF. CDR3 coding DNA: TGTTACCGAACGGGGACAGGGCTCTATAGCAATCAGCCCCAGCATTTT.